The rows below give T cell receptor beta chains drawn from one sample of a study of T cell repertoires in cytomegalovirus infection. TCRdb recomputed calls from the reads with MiXCR, one row per CDR3 protein. Here the sample spans about 350,000 distinct CDR3 sequences, roughly 34% being singletons. These TCRs are of unknown antigen specificity. Sequencing was performed on cultured PBMCs, taken from culture after CMV antigen stimulation. These receptors were collected from a human donor in good health (CMV status not recorded). Some clones in this sample may be carry-over from other donors' samples. Both conserved end residues are part of each CDR3. Fields, in order: CDR3 length, V gene, CDR3 protein.

CDR3 length: 15
V gene: TRBV30
CDR3 protein: CAWGLTGLANYGYTF

CDR3 length: 17
V gene: TRBV6-2/TRBV6-3
CDR3 protein: CASSYSMVAGVVQTQYF

CDR3 length: 12
V gene: TRBV20-1
CDR3 protein: CSAMTAGDEQFF

CDR3 length: 15
V gene: TRBV19
CDR3 protein: CASSIEFSSYNEQFF

CDR3 length: 15
V gene: TRBV7-6
CDR3 protein: CASSPSLESGRGQYF

CDR3 length: 15
V gene: TRBV7-2
CDR3 protein: CASSLGTAVREKLFF

CDR3 length: 16
V gene: TRBV4-3
CDR3 protein: CASSQERTVYNSPLHF

CDR3 length: 15
V gene: TRBV7-2
CDR3 protein: CASSLAGAANEKLFF

CDR3 length: 11
V gene: TRBV6-6
CDR3 protein: CASTWNTEAFF

CDR3 length: 16
V gene: TRBV4-1
CDR3 protein: CASSQAGTPSYNEQFF

CDR3 length: 14
V gene: TRBV19
CDR3 protein: CASSMTGRGTEAFF

CDR3 length: 20
V gene: TRBV7-2
CDR3 protein: CASSPSYPNPSGSGANVLTF

CDR3 length: 21
V gene: TRBV4-1
CDR3 protein: CASSQEQGAGILSSSNQPQHF

CDR3 length: 13
V gene: TRBV29-1
CDR3 protein: CSVNGQGVYEQYF

CDR3 length: 14
V gene: TRBV28
CDR3 protein: CASSLAGPLRTLHF

CDR3 length: 14
V gene: TRBV12-3/TRBV12-4
CDR3 protein: CASSPVTGVYGYTF

CDR3 length: 15
V gene: TRBV28
CDR3 protein: CASSLSYSYRNEQFF

CDR3 length: 15
V gene: TRBV15
CDR3 protein: CATSRDKRTDQPQHF

CDR3 length: 16
V gene: TRBV12-3/TRBV12-4
CDR3 protein: CASRALGTGWAYGYTF

CDR3 length: 17
V gene: TRBV28
CDR3 protein: CASSVPPQGPNTGELFF

CDR3 length: 15
V gene: TRBV5-1
CDR3 protein: CASSSLAGGGNEQFF

CDR3 length: 15
V gene: TRBV15
CDR3 protein: CATSTTGTIFGELFF

CDR3 length: 15
V gene: TRBV29-1
CDR3 protein: CSVEQPAAGWETQYF

CDR3 length: 17
V gene: TRBV6-6
CDR3 protein: CASSVMRPGLADNEQFF

CDR3 length: 14
V gene: TRBV4-1
CDR3 protein: CASSQDGAEFEAFF

CDR3 length: 14
V gene: TRBV12-3/TRBV12-4
CDR3 protein: CASSFRGLNTEAFF

CDR3 length: 14
V gene: TRBV5-4
CDR3 protein: CASSFSPSSYEQYF

CDR3 length: 15
V gene: TRBV7-2
CDR3 protein: CASSLEAGRTDRQYF

CDR3 length: 13
V gene: TRBV6-5
CDR3 protein: CASASNSNEKLFF

CDR3 length: 16
V gene: TRBV7-8
CDR3 protein: CASSLVQGGQNQPQHF

CDR3 length: 15
V gene: TRBV7-4
CDR3 protein: CASSHGTPSYNEQFF

CDR3 length: 16
V gene: TRBV5-1
CDR3 protein: CASSLAELPSYNEQFF

CDR3 length: 15
V gene: TRBV14
CDR3 protein: CASSQAPTRYNEQFF

CDR3 length: 19
V gene: TRBV30
CDR3 protein: CAWSAKFGRLALGRETQYF

CDR3 length: 14
V gene: TRBV6-6
CDR3 protein: CASSNGQLNQPQHF

CDR3 length: 15
V gene: TRBV19
CDR3 protein: CASSTSGTRLYEQYF

CDR3 length: 15
V gene: TRBV11-1
CDR3 protein: CASSFPAGAPDTQYF

CDR3 length: 13
V gene: TRBV25-1
CDR3 protein: CASSEFPGNEQFF

CDR3 length: 15
V gene: TRBV6-5
CDR3 protein: CASSYGDRGLSPLHF

CDR3 length: 15
V gene: TRBV2
CDR3 protein: CASRGRTSGDNEQFF

CDR3 length: 15
V gene: TRBV7-8
CDR3 protein: CASSLVAVPTIEQFF

CDR3 length: 13
V gene: TRBV19
CDR3 protein: CASSNTGLETQYF

CDR3 length: 14
V gene: TRBV7-9
CDR3 protein: CASSHELITYGYTF

CDR3 length: 15
V gene: TRBV7-2
CDR3 protein: CASSLGVVFAAEAFF

CDR3 length: 15
V gene: TRBV7-9
CDR3 protein: CASSSSGDAYNEQFF

CDR3 length: 15
V gene: TRBV4-3
CDR3 protein: CASSLGQGDFNEQFF

CDR3 length: 15
V gene: TRBV24-1
CDR3 protein: CATSDSGRANTEAFF

CDR3 length: 15
V gene: TRBV2
CDR3 protein: CASSRSGSSTDTQYF

CDR3 length: 13
V gene: TRBV6-1
CDR3 protein: CASRGTSTDTQYF

CDR3 length: 16
V gene: TRBV7-3
CDR3 protein: CASSPGGTPGTYGYTF

CDR3 length: 14
V gene: TRBV5-8
CDR3 protein: CASSLGTLHNEQFF

CDR3 length: 15
V gene: TRBV19
CDR3 protein: CASSIRGAQGETQYF